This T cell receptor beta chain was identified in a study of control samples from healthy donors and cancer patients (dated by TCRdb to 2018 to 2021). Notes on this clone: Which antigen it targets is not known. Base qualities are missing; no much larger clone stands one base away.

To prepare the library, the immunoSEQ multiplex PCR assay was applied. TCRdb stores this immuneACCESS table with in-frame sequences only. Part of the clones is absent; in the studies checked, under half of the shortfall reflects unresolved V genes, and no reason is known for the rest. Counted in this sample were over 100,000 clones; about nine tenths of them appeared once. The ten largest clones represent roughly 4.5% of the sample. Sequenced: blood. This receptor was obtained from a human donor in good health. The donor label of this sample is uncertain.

At the DNA level, the sequence is TGTGCCAGCAGCTCCACCAGGGGGTACAATGAGCAGTTCTTC. Translated, this is CASSSTRGYNEQFF. The V and J segments used are TRBV7-2 and TRBJ2-1; 7 central nucleotides agree with TRBD1. For CDR1 and CDR2, the germline V gene lists SGHTA and FQGNSA. Counted from cysteine to phenylalanine, this CDR3 has 14 amino acids. The only DNA kept is the CDR3, 42 bases in frame from the first base. V lost 4 bases and J lost 4 bases, and the count of bases not matched to a germline gene is 4. With all but the CDR3 taken from the reference TRBV7-2 and TRBJ2-1 genes, the full variable domain is: GAGVSQSPSNKVTEKGKDVELRCDPISGHTALYWYRQSLGQGLEFLIYFQGNSAPDKSGLPSDRFSAERTGGSVSTLTIQRTQQEDSAVYLCASSSTRGYNEQFFGPGTRLTVL.